Sequencing of this T cell receptor beta chain was carried out in a study of T-cell reconstitution after alpha-beta-depleted transplantation in children. Using unique molecular identifiers, the investigators prepared the TCRbeta library. TCRdb reprocessed the PCR reads with MiXCR, giving one entry per CDR3 protein. Found here are 780,000 or so distinct CDR3 sequences, about 15% of them singletons; the top ten hold roughly 5%. V dropped 3 bases and J dropped 7; count of bases not matched to a gene: 14. CDR3 length equals 16 residues. Sequencing used PBMCs, mostly from graft donor cells, obtained 360 days after TCRalphabeta/CD19-depleted stem cell transplant. The chain carries TRBV12-3 or TRBV12-4 and TRBJ2-5; 7 bases match TRBD1. The clonotype comes from a male patient under 18 who had a stem cell transplant for acute lymphoblastic leukemia, so the T cells may come from the graft donor. DNA of the CDR3: TGTGCCAGCAGTTTTAGTCCTTCCGTGAGACAGGGGACCCAGTACTTC. It is translated as CASSFSPSVRQGTQYF.